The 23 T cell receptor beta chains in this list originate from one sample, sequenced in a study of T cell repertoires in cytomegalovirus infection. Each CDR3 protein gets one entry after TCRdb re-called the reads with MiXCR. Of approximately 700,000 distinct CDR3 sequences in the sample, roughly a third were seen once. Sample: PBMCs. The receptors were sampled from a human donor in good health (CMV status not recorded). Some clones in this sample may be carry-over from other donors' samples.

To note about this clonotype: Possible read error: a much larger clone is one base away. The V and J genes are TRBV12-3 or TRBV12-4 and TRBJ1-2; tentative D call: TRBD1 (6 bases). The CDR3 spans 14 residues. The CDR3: CASRPRGRDYGFTF. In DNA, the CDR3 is TGTGCCAGCAGACCCCGGGGGCGAGACTATGGCTTCACCTTC.

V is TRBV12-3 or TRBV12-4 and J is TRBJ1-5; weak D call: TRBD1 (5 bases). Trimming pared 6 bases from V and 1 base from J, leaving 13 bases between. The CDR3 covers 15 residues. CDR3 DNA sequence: TGTGCCAGCAGCCGACGGGGGACGAGCAATCAGCCCCAGCATTTT. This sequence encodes CASSRRGTSNQPQHF.

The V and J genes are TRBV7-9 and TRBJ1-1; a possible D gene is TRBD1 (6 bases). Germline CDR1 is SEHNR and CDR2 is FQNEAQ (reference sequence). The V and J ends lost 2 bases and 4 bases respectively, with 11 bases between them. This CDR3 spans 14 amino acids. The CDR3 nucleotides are TGTGCCAGCAGCTTACAGGGGTTAGGCACTGAAGCTTTCTTT. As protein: CASSLQGLGTEAFF.

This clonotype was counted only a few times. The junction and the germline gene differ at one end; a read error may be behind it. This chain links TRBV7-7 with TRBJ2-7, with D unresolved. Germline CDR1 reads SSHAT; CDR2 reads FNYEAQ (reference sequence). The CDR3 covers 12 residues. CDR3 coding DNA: TGTGCTAGCAGTTTTAGAAGAGACGAGCAGTACTTC. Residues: CASSFRRDEQYF.

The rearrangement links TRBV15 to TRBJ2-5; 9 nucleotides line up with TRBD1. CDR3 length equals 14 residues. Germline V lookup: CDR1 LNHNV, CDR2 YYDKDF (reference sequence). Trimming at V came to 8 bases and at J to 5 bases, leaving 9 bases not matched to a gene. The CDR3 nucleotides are TGTGCCACCGTCCGGGACAGGGTACCCGAGACCCAGTACTTC. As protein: CATVRDRVPETQYF.

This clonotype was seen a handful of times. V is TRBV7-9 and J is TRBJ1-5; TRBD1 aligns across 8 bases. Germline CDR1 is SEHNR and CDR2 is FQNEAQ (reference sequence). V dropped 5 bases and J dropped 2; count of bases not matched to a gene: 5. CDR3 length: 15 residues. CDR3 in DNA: TGTGCCAGCAGCCCTCAGACAGGGGGCAATCAGCCCCAGCATTTT. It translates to CASSPQTGGNQPQHF.

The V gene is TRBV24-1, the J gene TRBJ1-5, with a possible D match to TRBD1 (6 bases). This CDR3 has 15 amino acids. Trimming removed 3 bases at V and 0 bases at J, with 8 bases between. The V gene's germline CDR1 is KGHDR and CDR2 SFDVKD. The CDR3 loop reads CATSDGGDSNQPQHF. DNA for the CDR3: TGTGCCACCAGTGATGGGGGCGATAGCAATCAGCCCCAGCATTTT.

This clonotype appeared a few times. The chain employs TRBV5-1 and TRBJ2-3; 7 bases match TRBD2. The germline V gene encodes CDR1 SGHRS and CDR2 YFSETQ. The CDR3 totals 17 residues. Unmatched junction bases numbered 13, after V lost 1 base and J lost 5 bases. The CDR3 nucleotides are TGCGCCAGCAGCTTGAGAGCGTCAGCGGGAACGGAAGATACGCAGTATTTT. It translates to CASSLRASAGTEDTQYF.

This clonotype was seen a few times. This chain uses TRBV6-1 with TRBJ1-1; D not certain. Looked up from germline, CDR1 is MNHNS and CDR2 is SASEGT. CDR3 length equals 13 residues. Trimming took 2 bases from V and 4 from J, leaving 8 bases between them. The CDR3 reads CASSETRGTEAFF. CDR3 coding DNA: TGTGCCAGCAGTGAAACCAGAGGCACTGAAGCTTTCTTT.

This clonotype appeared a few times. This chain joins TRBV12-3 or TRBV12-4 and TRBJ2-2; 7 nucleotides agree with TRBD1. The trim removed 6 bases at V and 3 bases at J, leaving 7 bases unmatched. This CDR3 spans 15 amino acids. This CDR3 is CASSRDRVYTGELFF. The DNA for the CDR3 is TGTGCCAGCAGCAGGGACAGAGTTTACACCGGGGAGCTGTTTTTT.

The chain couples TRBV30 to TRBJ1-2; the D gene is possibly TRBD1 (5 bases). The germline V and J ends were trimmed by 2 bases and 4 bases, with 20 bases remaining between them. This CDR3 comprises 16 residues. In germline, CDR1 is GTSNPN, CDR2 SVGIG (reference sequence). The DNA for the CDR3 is TGTGCCTGGAGTCACCCCCGGCAGGGCATGTTCTATGGCTACACCTTC. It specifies CAWSHPRQGMFYGYTF.

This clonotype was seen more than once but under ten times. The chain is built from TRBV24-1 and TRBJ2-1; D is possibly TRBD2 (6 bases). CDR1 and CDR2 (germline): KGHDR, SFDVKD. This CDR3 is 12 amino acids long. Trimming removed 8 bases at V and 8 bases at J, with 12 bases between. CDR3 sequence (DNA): TGTGCCACCATGGGGAGGAGAGATGAGCAGTTCTTC. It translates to CATMGRRDEQFF.

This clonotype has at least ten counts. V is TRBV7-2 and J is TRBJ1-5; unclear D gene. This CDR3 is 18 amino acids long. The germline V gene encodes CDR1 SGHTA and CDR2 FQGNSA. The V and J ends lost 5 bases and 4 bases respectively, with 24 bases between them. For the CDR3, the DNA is TGTGCCAGCAGCCCAGAAGAGGGTGGCCGGGTTCGGAATCAGCCCCAGCATTTT. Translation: CASSPEEGGRVRNQPQHF.

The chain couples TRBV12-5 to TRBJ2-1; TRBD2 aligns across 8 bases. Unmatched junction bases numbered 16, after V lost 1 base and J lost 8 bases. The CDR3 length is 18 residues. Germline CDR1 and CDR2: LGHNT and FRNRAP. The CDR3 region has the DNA TGTGCTAGTGGTTTGGACCCTTCCGGGAGCGGGAGTTTCTATGAGCAGTTCTTC. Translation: CASGLDPSGSGSFYEQFF.

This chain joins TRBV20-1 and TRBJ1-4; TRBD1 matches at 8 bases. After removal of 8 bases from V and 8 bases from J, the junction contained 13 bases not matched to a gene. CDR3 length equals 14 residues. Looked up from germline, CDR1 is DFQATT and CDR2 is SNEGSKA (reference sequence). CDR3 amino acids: CSSHQTGVGEKLFF. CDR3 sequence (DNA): TGCAGTTCTCATCAGACAGGGGTAGGGGAAAAACTGTTTTTT.

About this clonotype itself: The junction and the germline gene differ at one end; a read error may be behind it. The CDR3: CASSGRRTSGRFIGELVF. The CDR3 nucleotides are TGTGCCAGCAGCGGGCGCCGGACTAGCGGGAGATTTATCGGGGAGCTGGTTTTT. This chain connects TRBV7-4 to TRBJ2-2, with 13 bases that match TRBD2. The germline gives CDR1 SGHVT, CDR2 SQSDAQ. The CDR3 contains 18 residues.

This chain's CDR3 is CASSPGLAGGLTDTQYF. The CDR3, as DNA: TGTGCCAGCAGTCCGGGACTAGCGGGGGGGCTTACAGATACGCAGTATTTT. J is TRBJ2-3 and V is TRBV2; 16 nucleotides align to TRBD2. The J segment lost 3 bases and the V segment lost 5 bases, leaving 5 bases of the junction unmatched. The CDR3 runs 17 residues. CDR1 and CDR2 (germline): SNHLY, FYNNEI.

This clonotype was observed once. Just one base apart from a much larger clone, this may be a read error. The CDR3 is CASSSPGQGGYGYPF. The CDR3 nucleotides are TGTGCCAGCAGTTCCCCGGGACAGGGAGGGTATGGCTACCCCTTC. The gene calls are TRBV28 and TRBJ1-2; 9 bases are shared with TRBD1. The germline V gene has CDR1 MDHEN and CDR2 SYDVKM. The CDR3 is 15 amino acids.

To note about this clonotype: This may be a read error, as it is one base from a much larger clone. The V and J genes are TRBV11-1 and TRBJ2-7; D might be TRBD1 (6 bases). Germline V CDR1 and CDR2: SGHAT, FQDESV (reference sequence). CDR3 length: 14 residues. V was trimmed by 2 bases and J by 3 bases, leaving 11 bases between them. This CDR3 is CASSLSQGGYEQYF. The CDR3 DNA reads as TGTGCCAGCAGCTTATCACAGGGCGGCTACGAGCAGTACTTC.

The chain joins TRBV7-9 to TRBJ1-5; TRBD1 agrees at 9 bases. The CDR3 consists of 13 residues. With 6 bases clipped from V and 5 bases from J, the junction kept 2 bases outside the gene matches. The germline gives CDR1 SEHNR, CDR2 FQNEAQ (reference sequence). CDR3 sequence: CASSWTGDQPQHF. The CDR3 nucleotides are TGTGCCAGCAGTTGGACAGGGGATCAGCCCCAGCATTTT. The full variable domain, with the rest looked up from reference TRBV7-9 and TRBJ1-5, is DTGVSQNPRHKITKRGQNVTFRCDPISEHNRLYWYRQTLGQGPEFLTYFQNEAQLEKSRLLSDRFSAERPKGSFSTLEIQRTEQGDSAMYLCASSWTGDQPQHFGDGTRLSIL.

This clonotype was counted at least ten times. CDR3 sequence: CASSDRDGSPLHF. The CDR3 DNA reads as TGTGCCAGTAGTGACCGGGATGGCTCACCCCTCCACTTT. The gene calls are TRBV19 and TRBJ1-6, with no clear D. The V and J ends lost 5 bases and 10 bases respectively, with 12 bases between them. This CDR3 has 13 amino acids. Looked up from germline, CDR1 is LNHDA and CDR2 is SQIVND (reference sequence).

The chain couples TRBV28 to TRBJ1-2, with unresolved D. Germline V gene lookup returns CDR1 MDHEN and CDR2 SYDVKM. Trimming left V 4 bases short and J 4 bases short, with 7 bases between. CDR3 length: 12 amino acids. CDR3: CASSSRRYGYTF. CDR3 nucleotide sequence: TGTGCCAGCAGTTCCCGGCGCTATGGCTACACCTTC.

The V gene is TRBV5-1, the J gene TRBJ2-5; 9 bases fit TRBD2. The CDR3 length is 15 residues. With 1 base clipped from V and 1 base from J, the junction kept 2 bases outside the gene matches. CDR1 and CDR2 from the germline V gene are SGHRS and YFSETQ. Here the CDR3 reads CASSLSLAGQETQYF. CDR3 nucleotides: TGCGCCAGCAGCTTGTCACTAGCGGGCCAAGAGACCCAGTACTTC.